This TCR beta chain was recovered during a study of blood T cell repertoires in COVID-19. About the research overall: COVID-19 samples from acute and convalescent phases originated in the United States, Italy and Spain. T cells, B-cell-depleted T cells, or PBMCs supplied cDNA or gDNA.

Source study methods: Scientists estimated how many nucleated cells there were by amplifying reference gene primers. Profiling relied on immunoSEQ multiplex PCR, and the TCRdb table lists in-frame clones only, not all of them. That table furnishes V, J and clone size, whereas the DNA furnished D and trimming. The sample lists more than 150,000 clones, approximately 79% occurring once. The TCR sequence derives from a man aged 50 or older who had recovered from COVID-19. The source material was peripheral blood.

CDR3 sequence reads: CASSVYREGGFGNTEAFF. The DNA of the CDR3 is TGTGCCAGCAGCGTCTACAGGGAAGGGGGTTTTGGGAACACTGAAGCTTTCTTT. V gene TRBV9 combines with J gene TRBJ1-1, with D possibly matching TRBD1 (6 bases). This CDR3 comprises 18 residues. CDR1 SGDLS and CDR2 YYNGEE come from the germline V gene. Trimming left V 2 bases short and J 1 base short, with 21 bases between.